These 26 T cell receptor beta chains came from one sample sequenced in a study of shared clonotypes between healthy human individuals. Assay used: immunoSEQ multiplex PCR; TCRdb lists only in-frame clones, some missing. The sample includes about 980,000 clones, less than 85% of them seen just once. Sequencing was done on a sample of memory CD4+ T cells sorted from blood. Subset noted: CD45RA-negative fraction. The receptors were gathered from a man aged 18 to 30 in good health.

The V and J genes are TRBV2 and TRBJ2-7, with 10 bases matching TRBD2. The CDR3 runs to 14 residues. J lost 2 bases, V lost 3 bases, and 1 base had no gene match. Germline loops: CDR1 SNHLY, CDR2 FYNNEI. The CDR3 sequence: CASSDSGRPYEQYF. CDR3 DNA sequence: TGTGCCAGCAGTGATAGCGGGAGGCCCTACGAGCAGTACTTC.

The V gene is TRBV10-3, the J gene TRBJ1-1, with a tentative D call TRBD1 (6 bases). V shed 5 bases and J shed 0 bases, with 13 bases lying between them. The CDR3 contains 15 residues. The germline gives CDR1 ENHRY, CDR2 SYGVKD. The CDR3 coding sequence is TGTGCCATCAGTTCCCAGGCAGGGGTGAACACTGAAGCTTTCTTT. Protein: CAISSQAGVNTEAFF.

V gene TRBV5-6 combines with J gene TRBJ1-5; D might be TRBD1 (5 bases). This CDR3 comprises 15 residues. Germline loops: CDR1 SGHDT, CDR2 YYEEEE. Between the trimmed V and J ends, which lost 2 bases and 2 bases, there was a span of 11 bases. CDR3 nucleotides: TGTGCCAGCAGCTTCGGGGCGGTGGGCAATCAGCCCCAGCATTTT. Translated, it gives CASSFGAVGNQPQHF. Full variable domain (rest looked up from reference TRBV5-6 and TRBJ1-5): DAGVTQSPTHLIKTRGQQVTLRCSPKSGHDTVSWYQQALGQGPQFIFQYYEEEERQRGNFPDRFSGHQFPNYSSELNVNALLLGDSALYLCASSFGAVGNQPQHFGDGTRLSIL.

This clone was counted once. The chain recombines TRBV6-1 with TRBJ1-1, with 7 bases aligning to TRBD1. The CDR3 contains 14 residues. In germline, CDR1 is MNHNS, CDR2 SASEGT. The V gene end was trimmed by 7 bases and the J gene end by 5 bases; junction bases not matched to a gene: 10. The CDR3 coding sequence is TGTGCCAGCATCTTTTCCGCAGGGGGAACTGAAGCTTTCTTT. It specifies CASIFSAGGTEAFF.

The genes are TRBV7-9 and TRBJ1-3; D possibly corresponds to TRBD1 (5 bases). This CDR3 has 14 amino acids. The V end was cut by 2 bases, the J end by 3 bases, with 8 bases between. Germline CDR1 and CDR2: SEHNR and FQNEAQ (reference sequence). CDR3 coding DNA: TGTGCCAGCAGCTTACAGGGAAATGGAAACACCATATATTTT. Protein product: CASSLQGNGNTIYF.

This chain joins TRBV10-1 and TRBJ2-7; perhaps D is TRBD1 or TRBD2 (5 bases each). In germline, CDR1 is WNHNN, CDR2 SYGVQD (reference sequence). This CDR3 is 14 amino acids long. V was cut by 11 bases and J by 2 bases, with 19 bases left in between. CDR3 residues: CAPGAAQATYEQYF. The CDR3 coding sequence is TGCGCCCCCGGGGCCGCACAAGCCACCTACGAGCAGTACTTC.

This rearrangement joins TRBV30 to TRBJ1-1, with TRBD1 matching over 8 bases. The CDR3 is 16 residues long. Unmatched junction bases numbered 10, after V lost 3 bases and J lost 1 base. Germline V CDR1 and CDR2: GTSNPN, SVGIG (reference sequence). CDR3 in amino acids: CAWSPPRQGWNTEAFF. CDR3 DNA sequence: TGTGCCTGGAGCCCACCCCGACAGGGGTGGAACACTGAAGCTTTCTTT.

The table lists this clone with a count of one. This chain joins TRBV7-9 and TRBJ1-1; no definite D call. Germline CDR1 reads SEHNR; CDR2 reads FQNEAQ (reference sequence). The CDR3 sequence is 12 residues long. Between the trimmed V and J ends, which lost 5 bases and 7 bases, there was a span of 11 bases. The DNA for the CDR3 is TGTGCCAGCAGCCAAAGACCGGGTGAAGCTTTCTTT. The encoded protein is CASSQRPGEAFF. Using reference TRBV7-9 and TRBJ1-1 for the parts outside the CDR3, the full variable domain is DTGVSQNPRHKITKRGQNVTFRCDPISEHNRLYWYRQTLGQGPEFLTYFQNEAQLEKSRLLSDRFSAERPKGSFSTLEIQRTEQGDSAMYLCASSQRPGEAFFGQGTRLTVV.

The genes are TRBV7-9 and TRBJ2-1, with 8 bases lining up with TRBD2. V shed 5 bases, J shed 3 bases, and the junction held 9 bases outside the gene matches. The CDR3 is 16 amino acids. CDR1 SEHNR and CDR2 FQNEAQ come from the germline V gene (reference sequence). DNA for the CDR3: TGTGCCAGCAGCACCATAGCGGGATGGAACTACAATGAGCAGTTCTTC. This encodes CASSTIAGWNYNEQFF.

The CDR3 DNA follows: TGTGCCAGCAGCACGGGACCCGCCGCGGGCTACACCTTC. Its translation: CASSTGPAAGYTF. The chain couples TRBV7-2 to TRBJ1-2, with D possibly being TRBD1 (5 bases). Germline loops: CDR1 SGHTA, CDR2 FQGNSA. The ends were cut back, 5 bases at V and 8 bases at J, with 15 bases in the middle. This CDR3 is 13 amino acids long.

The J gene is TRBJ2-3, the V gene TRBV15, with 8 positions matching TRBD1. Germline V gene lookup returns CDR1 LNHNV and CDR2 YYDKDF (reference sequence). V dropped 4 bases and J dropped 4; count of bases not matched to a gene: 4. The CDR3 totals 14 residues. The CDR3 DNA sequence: TGTGCCACCAGCACCAGGACAGGGTCAGATACGCAGTATTTT. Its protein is CATSTRTGSDTQYF.

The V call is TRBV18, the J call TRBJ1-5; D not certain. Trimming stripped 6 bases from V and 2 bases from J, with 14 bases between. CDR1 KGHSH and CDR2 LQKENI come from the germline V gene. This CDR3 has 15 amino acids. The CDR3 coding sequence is TGTGCCAGCTCCTCTGACGGATTTCGCAATCAGCCCCAGCATTTT. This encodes CASSSDGFRNQPQHF.

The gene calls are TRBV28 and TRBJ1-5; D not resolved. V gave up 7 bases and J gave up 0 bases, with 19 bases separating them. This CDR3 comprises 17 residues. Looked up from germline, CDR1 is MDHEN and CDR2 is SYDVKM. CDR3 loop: CASNPRTVLYSNQPQHF. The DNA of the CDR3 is TGTGCCAGCAATCCTCGCACGGTCCTTTATAGCAATCAGCCCCAGCATTTT. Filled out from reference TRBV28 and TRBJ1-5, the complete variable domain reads DVKVTQSSRYLVKRTGEKVFLECVQDMDHENMFWYRQDPGLGLRLIYFSYDVKMKEKGDIPEGYSVSREKKERFSLILESASTNQTSMYLCASNPRTVLYSNQPQHFGDGTRLSIL.

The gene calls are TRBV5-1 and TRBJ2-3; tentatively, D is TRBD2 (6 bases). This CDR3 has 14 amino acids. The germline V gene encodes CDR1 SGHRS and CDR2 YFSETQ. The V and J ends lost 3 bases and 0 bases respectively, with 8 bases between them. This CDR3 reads CASSSSGSTDTQYF. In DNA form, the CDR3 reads TGCGCCAGCAGCTCGAGCGGGAGCACAGATACGCAGTATTTT.

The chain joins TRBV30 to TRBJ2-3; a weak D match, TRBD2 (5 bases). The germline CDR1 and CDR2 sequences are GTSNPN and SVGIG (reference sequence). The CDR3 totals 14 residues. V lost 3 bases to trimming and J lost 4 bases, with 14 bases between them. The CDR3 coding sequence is TGTGCCTGGAGAAGAGGAGGTGGCGCAGATACGCAGTATTTT. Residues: CAWRRGGGADTQYF.

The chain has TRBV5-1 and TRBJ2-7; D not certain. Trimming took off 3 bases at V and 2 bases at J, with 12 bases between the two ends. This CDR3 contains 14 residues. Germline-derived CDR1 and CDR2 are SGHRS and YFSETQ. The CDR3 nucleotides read TGCGCCAGCAGCTCGAGTACGAACACCTACGAGCAGTACTTC. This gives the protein CASSSSTNTYEQYF.

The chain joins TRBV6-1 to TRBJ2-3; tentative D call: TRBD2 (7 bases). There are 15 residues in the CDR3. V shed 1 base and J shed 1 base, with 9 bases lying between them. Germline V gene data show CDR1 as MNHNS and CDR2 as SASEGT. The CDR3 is CASSEVGGRTDTQYF. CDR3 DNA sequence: TGTGCCAGCAGTGAAGTCGGGGGGCGCACAGATACGCAGTATTTT.

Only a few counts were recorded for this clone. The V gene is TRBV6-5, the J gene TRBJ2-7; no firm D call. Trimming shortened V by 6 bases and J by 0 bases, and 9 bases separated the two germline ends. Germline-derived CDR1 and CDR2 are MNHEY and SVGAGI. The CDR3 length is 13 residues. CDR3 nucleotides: TGTGCCAGCAGACAACACATCTCCTACGAGCAGTACTTC. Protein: CASRQHISYEQYF.

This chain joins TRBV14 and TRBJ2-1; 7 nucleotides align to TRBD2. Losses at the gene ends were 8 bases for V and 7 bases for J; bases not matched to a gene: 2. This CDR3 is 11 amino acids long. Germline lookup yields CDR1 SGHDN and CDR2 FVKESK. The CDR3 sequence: CASGEGNEQFF. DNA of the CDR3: TGTGCCAGCGGGGAGGGGAATGAGCAGTTCTTC.

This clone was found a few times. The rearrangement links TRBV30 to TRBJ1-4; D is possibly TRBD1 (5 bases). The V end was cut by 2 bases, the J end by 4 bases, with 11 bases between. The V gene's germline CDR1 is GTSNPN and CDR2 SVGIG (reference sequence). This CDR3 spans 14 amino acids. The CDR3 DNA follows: TGTGCCTGGAGTAGGGACGGTGGTAATGAAAAACTGTTTTTT. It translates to CAWSRDGGNEKLFF.

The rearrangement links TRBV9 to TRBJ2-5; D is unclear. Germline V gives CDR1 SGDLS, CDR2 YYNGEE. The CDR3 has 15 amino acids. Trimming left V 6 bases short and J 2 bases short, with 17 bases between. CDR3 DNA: TGTGCCAGCACCCTCGCCTTGGTGGGGCAAGAGACCCAGTACTTC. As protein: CASTLALVGQETQYF. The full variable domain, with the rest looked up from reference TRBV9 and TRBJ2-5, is DSGVTQTPKHLITATGQRVTLRCSPRSGDLSVYWYQQSLDQGLQFLIQYYNGEERAKGNILERFSAQQFPDLHSELNLSSLELGDSALYFCASTLALVGQETQYFGPGTRLLVL.

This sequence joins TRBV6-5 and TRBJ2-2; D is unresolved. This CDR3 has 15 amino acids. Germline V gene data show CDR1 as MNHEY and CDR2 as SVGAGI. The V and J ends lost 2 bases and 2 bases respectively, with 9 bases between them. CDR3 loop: CASSYTGLNTGELFF. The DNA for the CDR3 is TGTGCCAGCAGTTACACCGGTCTCAACACCGGGGAGCTGTTTTTT.

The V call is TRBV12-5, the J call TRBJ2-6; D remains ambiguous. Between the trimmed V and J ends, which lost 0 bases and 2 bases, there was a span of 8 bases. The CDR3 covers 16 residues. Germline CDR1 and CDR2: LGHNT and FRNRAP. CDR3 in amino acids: CASGLVGKAGANVLTF. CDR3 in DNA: TGTGCTAGTGGTTTGGTGGGTAAGGCTGGGGCCAACGTCCTGACTTTC.

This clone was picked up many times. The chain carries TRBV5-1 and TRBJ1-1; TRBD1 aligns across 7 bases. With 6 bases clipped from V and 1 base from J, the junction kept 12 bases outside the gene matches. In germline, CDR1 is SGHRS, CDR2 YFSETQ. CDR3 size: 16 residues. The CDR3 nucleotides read TGCGCCAGCAAAGGGGGGACAGCGATAAGGAACACTGAAGCTTTCTTT. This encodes CASKGGTAIRNTEAFF.

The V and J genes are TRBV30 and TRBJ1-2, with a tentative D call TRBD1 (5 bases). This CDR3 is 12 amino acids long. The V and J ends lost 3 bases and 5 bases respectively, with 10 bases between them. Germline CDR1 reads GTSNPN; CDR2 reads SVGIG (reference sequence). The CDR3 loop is CAWRVGGYGYTF. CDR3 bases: TGTGCCTGGAGGGTCGGGGGTTATGGCTACACCTTC.

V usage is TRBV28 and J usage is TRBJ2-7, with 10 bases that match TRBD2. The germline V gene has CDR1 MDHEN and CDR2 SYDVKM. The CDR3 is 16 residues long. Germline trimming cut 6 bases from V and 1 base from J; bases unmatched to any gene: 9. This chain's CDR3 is CASSPLTSGDSYEQYF. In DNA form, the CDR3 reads TGTGCCAGCAGCCCCCTTACTAGCGGGGATTCCTACGAGCAGTACTTC.